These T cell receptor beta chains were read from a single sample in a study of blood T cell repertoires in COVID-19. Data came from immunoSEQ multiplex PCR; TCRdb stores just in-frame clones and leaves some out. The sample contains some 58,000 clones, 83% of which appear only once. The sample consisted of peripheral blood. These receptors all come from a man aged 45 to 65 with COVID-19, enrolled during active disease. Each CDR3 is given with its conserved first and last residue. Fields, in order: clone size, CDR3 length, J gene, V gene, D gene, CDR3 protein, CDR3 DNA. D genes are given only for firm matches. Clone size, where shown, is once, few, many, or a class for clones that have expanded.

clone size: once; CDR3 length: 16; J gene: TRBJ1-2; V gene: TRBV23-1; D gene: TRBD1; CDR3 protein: CASSPAGTGHLYGYTF; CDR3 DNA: TGCGCCAGCAGTCCCGCCGGGACAGGGCACCTCTATGGCTACACCTTC
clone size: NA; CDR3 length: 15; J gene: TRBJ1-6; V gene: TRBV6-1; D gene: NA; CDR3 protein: CASSQAGQHNSPLHF; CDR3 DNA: TGTGCCAGCAGTCAAGCGGGGCAACATAATTCACCCCTCCACTTT
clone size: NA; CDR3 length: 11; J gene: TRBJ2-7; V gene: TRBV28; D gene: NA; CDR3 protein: CASSSGYEQYF; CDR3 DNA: TGTGCCAGCAGTTCCGGCTACGAGCAGTACTTC
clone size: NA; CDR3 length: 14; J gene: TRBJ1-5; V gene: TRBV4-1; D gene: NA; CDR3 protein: CASSQAGANQPQHF; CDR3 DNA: TGCGCCAGCAGCCAAGCTGGGGCCAACCAGCCCCAGCATTTT
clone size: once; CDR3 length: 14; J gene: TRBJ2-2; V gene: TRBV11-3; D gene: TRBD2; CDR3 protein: CASSYSGIAGELFF; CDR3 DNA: TGTGCCAGCAGCTATAGCGGGATCGCCGGGGAGCTGTTTTTT
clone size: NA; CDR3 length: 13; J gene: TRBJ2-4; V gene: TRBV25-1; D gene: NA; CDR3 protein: CASTSGDKNIQYF; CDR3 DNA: TGTGCCAGCACTTCGGGGGACAAAAACATTCAGTACTTC
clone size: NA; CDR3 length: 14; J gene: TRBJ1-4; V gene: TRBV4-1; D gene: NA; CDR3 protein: CASSLRTTNEKLFF; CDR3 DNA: TGCGCCAGCAGCCTCCGGACTACTAATGAAAAACTGTTTTTT
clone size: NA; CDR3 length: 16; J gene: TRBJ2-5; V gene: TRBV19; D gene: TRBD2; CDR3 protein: CASREAGGPRQETQYF; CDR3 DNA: TGTGCCAGTAGGGAAGCGGGAGGACCCAGACAAGAGACCCAGTACTTC
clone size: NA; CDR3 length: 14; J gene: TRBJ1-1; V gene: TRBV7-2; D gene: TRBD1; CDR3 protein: CASSSDRVDTEAFF; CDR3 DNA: TGTGCCAGCAGCTCCGACAGGGTCGACACTGAAGCTTTCTTT
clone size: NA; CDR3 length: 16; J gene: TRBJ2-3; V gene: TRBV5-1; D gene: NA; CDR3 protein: CASSLGQVGGTDTQYF; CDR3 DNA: TGCGCCAGCAGCTTGGGACAGGTCGGGGGCACAGATACGCAGTATTTT
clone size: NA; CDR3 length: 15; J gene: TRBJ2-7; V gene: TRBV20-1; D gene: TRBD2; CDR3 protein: CSASTGTSDTYEQYF; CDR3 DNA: TGCAGTGCTAGTACGGGGACTAGCGACACCTACGAGCAGTACTTC
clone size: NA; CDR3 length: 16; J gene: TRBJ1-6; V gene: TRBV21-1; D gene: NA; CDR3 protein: CASSKGRTAHNSPLHF; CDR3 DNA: TGTGCCAGCAGCAAAGGTAGGACTGCTCATAATTCACCCCTCCACTTT
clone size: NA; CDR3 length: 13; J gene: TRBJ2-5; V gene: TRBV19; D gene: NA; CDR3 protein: CASSIFGGETQYF; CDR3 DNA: TGTGCCAGTAGTATATTTGGCGGAGAGACCCAGTACTTC
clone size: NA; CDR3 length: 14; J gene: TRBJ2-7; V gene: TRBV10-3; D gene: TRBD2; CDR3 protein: CAISGLTSDYEQYF; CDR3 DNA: TGTGCCATCAGTGGGCTGACTAGCGACTACGAGCAGTACTTC
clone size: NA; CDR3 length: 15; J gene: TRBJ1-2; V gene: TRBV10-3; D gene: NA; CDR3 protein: CAITQGTTTSYGYTF; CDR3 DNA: TGTGCCATCACCCAGGGGACAACCACAAGCTATGGCTACACCTTC
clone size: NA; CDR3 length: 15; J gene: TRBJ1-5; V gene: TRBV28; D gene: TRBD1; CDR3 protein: CASRRQGGSNQPQHF; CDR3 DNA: TGTGCCAGCAGACGACAGGGCGGCAGCAATCAGCCCCAGCATTTT
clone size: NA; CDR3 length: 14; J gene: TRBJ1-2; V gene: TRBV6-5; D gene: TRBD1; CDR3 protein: CASSPGQGNYGYTF; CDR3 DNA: TGTGCCAGCAGTCCTGGACAGGGGAACTATGGCTACACCTTC
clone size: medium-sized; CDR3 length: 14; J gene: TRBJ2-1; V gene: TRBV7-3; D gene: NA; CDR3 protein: CASSPDSRNNEQFF; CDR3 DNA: TGTGCCAGCAGCCCGGACAGTAGGAACAATGAGCAGTTCTTC
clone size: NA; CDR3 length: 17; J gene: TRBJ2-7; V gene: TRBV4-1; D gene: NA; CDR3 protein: CASSHISGIRSSYEQYF; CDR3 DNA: TGCGCCAGCAGCCACATATCAGGGATCCGAAGCTCCTACGAGCAGTACTTC
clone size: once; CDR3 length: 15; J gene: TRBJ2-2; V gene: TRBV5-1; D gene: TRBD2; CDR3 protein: CASSLGTSSTGELFF; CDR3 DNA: TGCGCCAGCAGCTTGGGGACTAGCAGCACCGGGGAGCTGTTTTTT
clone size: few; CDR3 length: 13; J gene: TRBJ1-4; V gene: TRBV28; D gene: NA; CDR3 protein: CASGRTTNEKLFF; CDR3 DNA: TGTGCCAGCGGGAGGACAACTAATGAAAAACTGTTTTTT
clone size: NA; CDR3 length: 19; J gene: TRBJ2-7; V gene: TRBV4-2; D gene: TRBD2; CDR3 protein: CASTPRCHPLAIVFYEQYF; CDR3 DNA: TGTGCCAGCACGCCAAGATGTCACCCACTAGCGATAGTTTTCTACGAGCAGTACTTC
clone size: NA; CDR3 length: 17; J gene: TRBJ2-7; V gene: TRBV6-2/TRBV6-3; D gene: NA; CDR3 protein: CASSPQGFSFDSYEQYF; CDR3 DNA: TGTGCCAGCAGCCCGCAGGGTTTCTCCTTCGACTCCTACGAGCAGTACTTC
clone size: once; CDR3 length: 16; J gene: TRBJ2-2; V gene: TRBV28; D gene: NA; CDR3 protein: CASSPVSERVTGELFF; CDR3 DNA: TGTGCCAGCAGTCCTGTCTCGGAGCGGGTGACCGGGGAGCTGTTTTTT
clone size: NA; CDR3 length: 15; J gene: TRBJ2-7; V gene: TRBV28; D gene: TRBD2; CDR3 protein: CASSMTSGRSYEQYF; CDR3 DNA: TGTGCCAGCAGTATGACTAGCGGGAGATCCTACGAGCAGTACTTC
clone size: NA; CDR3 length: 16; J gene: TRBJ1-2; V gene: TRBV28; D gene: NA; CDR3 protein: CASSFGWQWFHYGYTF; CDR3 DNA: TGTGCCAGCAGTTTTGGTTGGCAGTGGTTCCACTATGGCTACACCTTC
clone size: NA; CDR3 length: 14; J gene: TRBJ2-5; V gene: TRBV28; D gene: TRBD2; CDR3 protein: CASRAGGVQGTQYF; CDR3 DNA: TGTGCCAGCAGAGCGGGAGGCGTTCAGGGGACCCAGTACTTC
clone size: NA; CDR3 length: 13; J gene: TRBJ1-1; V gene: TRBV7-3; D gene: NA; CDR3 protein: CASSSTENTEAFF; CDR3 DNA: TGTGCCAGCAGTTCCACAGAGAACACTGAAGCTTTCTTT
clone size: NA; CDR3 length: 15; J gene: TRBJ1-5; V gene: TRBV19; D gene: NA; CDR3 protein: CASSTPDRSNQPQHF; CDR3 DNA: TGTGCCAGTAGTACTCCAGACAGGAGCAATCAGCCCCAGCATTTT
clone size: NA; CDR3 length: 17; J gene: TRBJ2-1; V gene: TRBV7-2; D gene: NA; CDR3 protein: CASSQQQGGVPYNEQFF; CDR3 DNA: TGTGCCAGCAGCCAACAGCAGGGGGGAGTCCCCTACAATGAGCAGTTCTTC
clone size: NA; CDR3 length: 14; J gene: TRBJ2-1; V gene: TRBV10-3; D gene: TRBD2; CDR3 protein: CAIQTSGRDNEQFF; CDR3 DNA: TGTGCCATCCAAACTAGCGGGAGGGACAATGAGCAGTTCTTC
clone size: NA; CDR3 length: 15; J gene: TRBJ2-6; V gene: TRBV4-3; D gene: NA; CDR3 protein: CASSQARDGANVLTF; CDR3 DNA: TGCGCCAGCAGCCAAGCCAGGGATGGGGCCAACGTCCTGACTTTC
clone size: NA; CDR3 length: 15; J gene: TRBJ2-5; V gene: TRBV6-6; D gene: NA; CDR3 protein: CASSPGVRHQETQYF; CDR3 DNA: TGTGCCAGCAGTCCCGGGGTGCGGCATCAAGAGACCCAGTACTTC
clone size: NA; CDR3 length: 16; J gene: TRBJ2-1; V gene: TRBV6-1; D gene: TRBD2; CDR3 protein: CASSEFGGRGYNEQFF; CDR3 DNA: TGTGCCAGCAGTGAATTTGGCGGGAGAGGCTACAATGAGCAGTTCTTC
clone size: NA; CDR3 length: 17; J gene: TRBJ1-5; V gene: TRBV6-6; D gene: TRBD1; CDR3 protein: CASSRLTDGTGNQPQHF; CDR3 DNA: TGTGCCAGCAGTCGACTAACCGACGGGACAGGCAATCAGCCCCAGCATTTT
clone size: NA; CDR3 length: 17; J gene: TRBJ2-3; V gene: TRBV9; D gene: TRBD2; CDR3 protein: CASSVGTSGRSGDTQYF; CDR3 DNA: TGTGCCAGCAGCGTGGGGACTAGCGGGAGGTCGGGAGATACGCAGTATTTT
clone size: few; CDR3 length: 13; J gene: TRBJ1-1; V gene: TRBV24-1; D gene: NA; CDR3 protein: CATRRPDSSEAFF; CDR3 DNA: TGTGCCACCAGGAGACCAGACAGCTCTGAAGCTTTCTTT
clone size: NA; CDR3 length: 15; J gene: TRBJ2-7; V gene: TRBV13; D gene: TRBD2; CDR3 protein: CASSIRLGGAYEQYF; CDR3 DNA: TGTGCCAGCAGCATAAGATTGGGGGGGGCCTACGAGCAGTACTTC
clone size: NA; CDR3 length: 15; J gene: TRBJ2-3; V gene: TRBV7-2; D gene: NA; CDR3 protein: CASSFQAFRADTQYF; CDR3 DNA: TGTGCCAGCAGCTTCCAGGCCTTCAGGGCAGATACGCAGTATTTT
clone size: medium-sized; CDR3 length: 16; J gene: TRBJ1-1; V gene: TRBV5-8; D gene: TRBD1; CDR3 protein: CASSALQGVMNTEAFF; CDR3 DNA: TGTGCCAGCAGCGCACTACAGGGGGTGATGAACACTGAAGCTTTCTTT
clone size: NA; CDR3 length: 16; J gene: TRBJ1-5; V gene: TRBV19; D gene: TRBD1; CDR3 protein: CASRQGATQGGQPQHF; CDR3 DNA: TGTGCCAGTAGACAGGGGGCCACACAGGGGGGGCAGCCCCAGCATTTT
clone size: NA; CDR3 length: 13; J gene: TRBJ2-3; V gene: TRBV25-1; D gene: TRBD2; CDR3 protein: CASRTSGTDTQYF; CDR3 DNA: TGTGCCAGCAGGACAAGCGGGACCGATACGCAGTATTTT
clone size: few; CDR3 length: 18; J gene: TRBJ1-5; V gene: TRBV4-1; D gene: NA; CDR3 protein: CASSQEAGDSEKNQPQHF; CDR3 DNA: TGCGCCAGCAGCCAAGAGGCTGGGGACTCCGAGAAAAATCAGCCCCAGCATTTT
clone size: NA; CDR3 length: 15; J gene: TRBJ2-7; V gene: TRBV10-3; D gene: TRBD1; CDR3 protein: CAISAGQGGRYEQYF; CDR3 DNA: TGTGCCATCAGTGCGGGACAGGGAGGAAGATACGAGCAGTACTTC
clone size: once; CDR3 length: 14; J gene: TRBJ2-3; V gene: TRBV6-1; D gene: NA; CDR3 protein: CASSEGHPPVTQYF; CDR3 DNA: TGTGCCAGCAGTGAGGGACATCCGCCGGTTACGCAGTATTTT
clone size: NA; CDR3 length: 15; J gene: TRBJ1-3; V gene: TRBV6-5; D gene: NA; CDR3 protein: CASSYSRVTGNTIYF; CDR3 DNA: TGTGCCAGCAGTTACTCACGGGTTACTGGAAACACCATATATTTT
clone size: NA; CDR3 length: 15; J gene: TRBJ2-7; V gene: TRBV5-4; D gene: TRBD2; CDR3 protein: CASSRALAGGGEQYF; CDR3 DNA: TGTGCCAGCAGCAGAGCACTAGCGGGAGGCGGGGAGCAGTACTTC
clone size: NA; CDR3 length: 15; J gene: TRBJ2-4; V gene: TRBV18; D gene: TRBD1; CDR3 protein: CASSPQTGAKNIQYF; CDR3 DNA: TGTGCCAGCTCACCACAGACAGGGGCCAAAAACATTCAGTACTTC
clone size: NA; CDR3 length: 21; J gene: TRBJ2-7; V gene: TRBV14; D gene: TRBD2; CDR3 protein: CASSFSGRTSGSPFPSYEQYF; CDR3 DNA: TGTGCCAGCAGCTTCTCAGGCAGGACTAGCGGGAGTCCCTTTCCTTCCTACGAGCAGTACTTC
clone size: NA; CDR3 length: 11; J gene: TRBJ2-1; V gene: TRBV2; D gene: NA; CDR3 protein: CASSGGGYEFF; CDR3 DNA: TGTGCCAGCAGTGGAGGCGGGTACGAGTTCTTC
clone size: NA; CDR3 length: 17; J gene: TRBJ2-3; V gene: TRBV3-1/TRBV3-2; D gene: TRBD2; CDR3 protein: CASSQGASGRLGDTQYF; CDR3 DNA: TGTGCCAGCAGCCAAGGGGCTAGCGGGAGGTTGGGGGATACGCAGTATTTT
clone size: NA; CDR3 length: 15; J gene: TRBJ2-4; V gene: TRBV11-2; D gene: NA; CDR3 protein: CASSIKTTGRNIQYF; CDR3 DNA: TGTGCCAGCAGCATCAAGACGACAGGGAGGAACATTCAGTACTTC
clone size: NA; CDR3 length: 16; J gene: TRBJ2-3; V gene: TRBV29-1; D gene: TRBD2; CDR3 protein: CSVAIGLAGKGDTQYF; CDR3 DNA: TGCAGCGTTGCCATCGGGCTAGCGGGCAAAGGCGATACGCAGTATTTT
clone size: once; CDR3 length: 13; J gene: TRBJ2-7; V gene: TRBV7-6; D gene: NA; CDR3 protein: CASSLDRAYEQYF; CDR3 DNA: TGTGCCAGCAGCTTAGACAGGGCTTACGAGCAGTACTTC
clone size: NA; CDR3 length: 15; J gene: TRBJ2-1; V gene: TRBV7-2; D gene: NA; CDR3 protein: CASSLPGQAYNEQFF; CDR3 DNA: TGTGCCAGCAGCCTACCGGGACAAGCCTACAATGAGCAGTTCTTC
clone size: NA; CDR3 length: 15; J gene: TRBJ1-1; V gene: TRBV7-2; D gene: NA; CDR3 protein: CASTVSGQLNTEAFF; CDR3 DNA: TGTGCCAGCACCGTGAGCGGGCAACTGAACACTGAAGCTTTCTTT
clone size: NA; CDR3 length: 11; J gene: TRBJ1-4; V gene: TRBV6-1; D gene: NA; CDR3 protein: CASSEVRRLFF; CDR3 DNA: TGTGCCAGCAGTGAGGTTCGGAGGCTGTTTTTT
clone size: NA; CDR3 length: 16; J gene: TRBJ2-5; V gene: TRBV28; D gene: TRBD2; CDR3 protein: CASRAPLAGEKETQYF; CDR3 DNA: TGTGCCAGCAGGGCCCCACTAGCGGGGGAGAAAGAGACCCAGTACTTC
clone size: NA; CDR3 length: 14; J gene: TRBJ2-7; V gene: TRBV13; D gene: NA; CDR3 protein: CASSQAEASYEQYF; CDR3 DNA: TGTGCCAGCAGCCAAGCCGAAGCCTCCTACGAGCAGTACTTC
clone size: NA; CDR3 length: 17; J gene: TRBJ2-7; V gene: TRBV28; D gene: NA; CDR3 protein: CASSLYLGGETIYEQYF; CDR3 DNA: TGTGCCAGCAGTTTATACCTGGGAGGTGAGACAATCTACGAGCAGTACTTC